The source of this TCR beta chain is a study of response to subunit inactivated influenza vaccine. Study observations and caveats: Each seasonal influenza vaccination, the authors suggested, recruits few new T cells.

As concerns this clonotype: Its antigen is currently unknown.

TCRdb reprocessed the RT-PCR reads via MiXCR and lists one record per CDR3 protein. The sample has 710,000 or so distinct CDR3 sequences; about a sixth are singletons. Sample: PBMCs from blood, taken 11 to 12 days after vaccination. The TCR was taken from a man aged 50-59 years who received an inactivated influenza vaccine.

CDR3: CAISGGVSGSPNTGELFF. The CDR3 DNA reads TGTGCCATCAGTGGAGGGGTTAGCGGGAGCCCCAACACCGGGGAGCTGTTTTTT. The rearrangement links TRBV10-3 to TRBJ2-2; 9 positions match TRBD2. In germline, CDR1 is ENHRY, CDR2 SYGVKD. This CDR3 contains 18 residues. Trimming cost V 4 bases and J 2 bases; bases outside gene matches: 11.